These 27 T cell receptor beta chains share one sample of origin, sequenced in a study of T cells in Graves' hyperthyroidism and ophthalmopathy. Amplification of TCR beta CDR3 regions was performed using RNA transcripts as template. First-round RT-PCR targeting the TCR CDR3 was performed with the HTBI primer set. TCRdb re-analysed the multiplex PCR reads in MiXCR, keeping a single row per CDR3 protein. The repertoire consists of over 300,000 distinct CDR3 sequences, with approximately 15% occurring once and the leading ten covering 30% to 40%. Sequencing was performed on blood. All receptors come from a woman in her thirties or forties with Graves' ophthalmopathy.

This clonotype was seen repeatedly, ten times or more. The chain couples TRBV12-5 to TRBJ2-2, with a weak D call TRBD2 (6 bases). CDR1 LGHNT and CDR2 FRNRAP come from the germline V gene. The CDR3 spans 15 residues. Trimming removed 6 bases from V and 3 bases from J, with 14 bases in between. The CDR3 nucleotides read TGTGCTAGTGGCTGGACTACCGTCGACACCGGGGAGCTGTTTTTT. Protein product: CASGWTTVDTGELFF.

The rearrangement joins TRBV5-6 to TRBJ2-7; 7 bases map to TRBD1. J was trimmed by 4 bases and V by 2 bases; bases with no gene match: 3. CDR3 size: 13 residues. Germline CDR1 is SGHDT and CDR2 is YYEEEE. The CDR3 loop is CASSFTGQYEQYF. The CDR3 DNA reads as TGTGCCAGCAGCTTCACGGGACAGTACGAGCAGTACTTC. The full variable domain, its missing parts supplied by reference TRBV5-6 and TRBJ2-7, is DAGVTQSPTHLIKTRGQQVTLRCSPKSGHDTVSWYQQALGQGPQFIFQYYEEEERQRGNFPDRFSGHQFPNYSSELNVNALLLGDSALYLCASSFTGQYEQYFGPGTRLTVT.

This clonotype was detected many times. CDR3 region: CSVGQGVTEAFF. The CDR3 DNA sequence: TGCAGCGTCGGCCAGGGGGTCACTGAAGCTTTCTTT. V usage is TRBV29-1 and J usage is TRBJ1-1, with 7 bases identical to TRBD1. Germline CDR1 SQVTM, CDR2 ANQGSEA. There are 12 residues in the CDR3. J gave up 4 bases and V 6 bases, and 5 bases lay outside the gene matches.

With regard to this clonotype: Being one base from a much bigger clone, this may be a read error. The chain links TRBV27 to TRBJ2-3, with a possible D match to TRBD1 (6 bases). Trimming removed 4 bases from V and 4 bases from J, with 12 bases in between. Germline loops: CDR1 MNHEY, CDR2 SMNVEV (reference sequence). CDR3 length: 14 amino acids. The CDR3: CASSSQGHADTQYF. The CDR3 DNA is TGTGCCAGCAGTTCGCAGGGACACGCAGATACGCAGTATTTT.

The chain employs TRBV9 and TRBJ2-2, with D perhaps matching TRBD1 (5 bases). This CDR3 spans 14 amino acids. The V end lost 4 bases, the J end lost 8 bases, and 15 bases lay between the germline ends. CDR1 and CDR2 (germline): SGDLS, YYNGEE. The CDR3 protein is CASSSGLVRGELFF. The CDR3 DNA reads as TGTGCCAGCAGCTCAGGGTTGGTCCGTGGGGAGCTGTTTTTT.

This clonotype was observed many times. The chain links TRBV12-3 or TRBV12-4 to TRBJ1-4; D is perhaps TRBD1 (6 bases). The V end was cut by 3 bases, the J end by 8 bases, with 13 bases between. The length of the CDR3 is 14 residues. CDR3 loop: CASSFGGAGEKLFF. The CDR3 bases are TGTGCCAGCAGTTTCGGGGGGGCGGGAGAAAAACTGTTTTTT.

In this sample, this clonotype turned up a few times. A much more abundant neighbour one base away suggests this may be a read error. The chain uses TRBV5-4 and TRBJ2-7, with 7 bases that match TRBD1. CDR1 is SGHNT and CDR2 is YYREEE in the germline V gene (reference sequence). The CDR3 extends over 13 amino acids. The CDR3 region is CAGSRQGVYEQYF. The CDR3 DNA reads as TGTGCCGGCAGCCGACAGGGCGTCTACGAGCAGTACTTC.

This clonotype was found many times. The CDR3, as DNA: TGTGCCAGCAGCTTAACGAGGGGGGATAATGAAAAACTGTTTTTT. This sequence encodes CASSLTRGDNEKLFF. The genes are TRBV7-2 and TRBJ1-4; a possible D gene is TRBD1 (6 bases). The CDR3 has 15 residues. Between the trimmed V and J ends, which lost 2 bases and 4 bases, there was a span of 11 bases. Germline assignment: CDR1 SGHTA and CDR2 FQGNSA.

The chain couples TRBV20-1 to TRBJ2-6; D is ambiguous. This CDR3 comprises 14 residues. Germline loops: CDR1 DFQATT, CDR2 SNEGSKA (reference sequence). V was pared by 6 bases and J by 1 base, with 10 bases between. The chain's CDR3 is CSATRQSGANVLTF. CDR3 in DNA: TGCAGTGCCACACGACAATCTGGGGCCAACGTCCTGACTTTC.

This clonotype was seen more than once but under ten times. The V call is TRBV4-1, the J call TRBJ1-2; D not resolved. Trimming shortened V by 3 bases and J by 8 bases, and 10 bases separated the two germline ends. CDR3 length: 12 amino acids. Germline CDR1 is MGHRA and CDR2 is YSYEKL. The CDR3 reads CASSHDIGGYTF. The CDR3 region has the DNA TGCGCCAGCAGCCATGATATTGGCGGCTACACCTTC.

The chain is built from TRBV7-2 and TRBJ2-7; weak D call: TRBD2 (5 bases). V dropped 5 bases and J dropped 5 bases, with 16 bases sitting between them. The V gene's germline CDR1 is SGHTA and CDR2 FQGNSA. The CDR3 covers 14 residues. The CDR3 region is CASSLTRFWDEQYF. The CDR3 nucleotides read TGTGCCAGCAGCCTTACTAGGTTCTGGGACGAGCAGTACTTC.

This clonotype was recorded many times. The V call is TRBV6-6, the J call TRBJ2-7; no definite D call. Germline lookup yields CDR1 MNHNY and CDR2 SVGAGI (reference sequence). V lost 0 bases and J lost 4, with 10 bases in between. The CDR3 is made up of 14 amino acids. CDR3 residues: CASSYSGFSYEQYF. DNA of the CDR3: TGTGCCAGCAGTTACTCGGGGTTCTCGTACGAGCAGTACTTC.

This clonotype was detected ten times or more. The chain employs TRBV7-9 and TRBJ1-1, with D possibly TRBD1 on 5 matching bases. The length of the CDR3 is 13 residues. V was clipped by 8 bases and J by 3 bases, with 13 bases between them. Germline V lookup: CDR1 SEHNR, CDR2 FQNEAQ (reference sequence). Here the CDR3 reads CASEGWGDTEAFF. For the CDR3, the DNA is TGTGCCAGCGAAGGTTGGGGGGACACTGAAGCTTTCTTT.

The CDR3 sequence is CASSPLWENTEAFF. CDR3 coding DNA: TGTGCCAGCAGCCCCCTCTGGGAAAACACTGAAGCTTTCTTT. This chain connects TRBV7-9 to TRBJ1-1; D gene ambiguous. Trimming pared 5 bases from V and 2 bases from J, leaving 12 bases between. CDR1 and CDR2 (germline): SEHNR, FQNEAQ (reference sequence). This CDR3 is built from 14 residues.

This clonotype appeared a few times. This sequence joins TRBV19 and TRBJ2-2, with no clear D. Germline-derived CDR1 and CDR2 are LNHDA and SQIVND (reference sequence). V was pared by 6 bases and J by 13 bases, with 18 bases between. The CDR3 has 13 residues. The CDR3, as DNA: TGTGCCAGTAGCCTTAAAAACGGGCCGTGGCTGTTTTTT. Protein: CASSLKNGPWLFF.

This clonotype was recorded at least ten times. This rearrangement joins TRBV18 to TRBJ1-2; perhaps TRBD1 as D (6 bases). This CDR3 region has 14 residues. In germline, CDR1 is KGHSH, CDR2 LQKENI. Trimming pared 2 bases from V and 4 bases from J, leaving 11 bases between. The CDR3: CASSPADRPYGYTF. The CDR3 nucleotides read TGTGCCAGCTCACCAGCAGACAGGCCCTATGGCTACACCTTC.

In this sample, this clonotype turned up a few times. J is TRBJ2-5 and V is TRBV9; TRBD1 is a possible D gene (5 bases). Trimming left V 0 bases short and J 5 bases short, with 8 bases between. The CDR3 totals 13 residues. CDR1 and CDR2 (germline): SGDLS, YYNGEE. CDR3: CASSVEGIETQYF. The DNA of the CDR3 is TGTGCCAGCAGCGTAGAGGGGATTGAGACCCAGTACTTC.

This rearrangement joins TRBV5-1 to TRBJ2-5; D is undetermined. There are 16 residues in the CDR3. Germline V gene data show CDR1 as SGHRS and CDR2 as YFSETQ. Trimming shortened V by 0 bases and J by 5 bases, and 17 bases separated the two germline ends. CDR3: CASSLVPGGTAETQYF. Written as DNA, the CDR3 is TGCGCCAGCAGCTTGGTTCCCGGTGGCACGGCGGAGACCCAGTACTTC.

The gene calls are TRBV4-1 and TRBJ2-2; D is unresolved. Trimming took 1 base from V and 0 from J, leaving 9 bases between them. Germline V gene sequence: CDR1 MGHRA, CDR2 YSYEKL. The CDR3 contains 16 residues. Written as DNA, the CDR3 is TGCGCCAGCAGCCAAGGGCTGAACGCGAACACCGGGGAGCTGTTTTTT. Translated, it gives CASSQGLNANTGELFF.

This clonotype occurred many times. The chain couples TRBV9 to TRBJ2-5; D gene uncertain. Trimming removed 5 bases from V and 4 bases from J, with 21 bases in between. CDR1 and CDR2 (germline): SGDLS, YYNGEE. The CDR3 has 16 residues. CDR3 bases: TGTGCCAGCAGTCTGAAAGACGGCTCCTTAGGAGAGACCCAGTACTTC. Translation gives CASSLKDGSLGETQYF.

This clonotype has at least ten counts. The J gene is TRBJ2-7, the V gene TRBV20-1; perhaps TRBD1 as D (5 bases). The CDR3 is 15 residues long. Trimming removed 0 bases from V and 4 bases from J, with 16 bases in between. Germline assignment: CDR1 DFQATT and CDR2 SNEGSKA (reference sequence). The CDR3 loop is CSARDRVGRSYEQYF. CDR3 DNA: TGCAGTGCTAGAGACAGGGTAGGGCGTAGTTACGAGCAGTACTTC.

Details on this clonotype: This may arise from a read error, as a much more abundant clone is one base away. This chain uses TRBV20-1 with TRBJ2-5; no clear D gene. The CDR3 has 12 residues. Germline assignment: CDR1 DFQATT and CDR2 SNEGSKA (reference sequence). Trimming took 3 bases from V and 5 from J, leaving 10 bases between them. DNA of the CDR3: TGCAGTGCTAGTACTGATTCGGAGACCCAGTACTTC. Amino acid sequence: CSASTDSETQYF.

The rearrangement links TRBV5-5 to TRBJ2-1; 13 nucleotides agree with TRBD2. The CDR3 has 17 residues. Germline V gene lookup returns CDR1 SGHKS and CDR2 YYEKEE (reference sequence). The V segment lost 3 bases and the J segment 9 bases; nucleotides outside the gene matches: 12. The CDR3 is CASSSTATSGRLLEQFF. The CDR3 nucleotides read TGTGCCAGCAGCTCCACGGCGACTAGCGGGAGGCTTCTTGAGCAGTTCTTC.

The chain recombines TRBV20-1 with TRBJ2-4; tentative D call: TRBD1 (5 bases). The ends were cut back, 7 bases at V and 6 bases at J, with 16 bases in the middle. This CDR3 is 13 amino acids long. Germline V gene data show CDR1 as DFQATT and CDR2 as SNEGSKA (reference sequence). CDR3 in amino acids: CSVGQTGRNIQYF. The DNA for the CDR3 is TGCAGTGTGGGGCAGACGGGTAGAAACATTCAGTACTTC.

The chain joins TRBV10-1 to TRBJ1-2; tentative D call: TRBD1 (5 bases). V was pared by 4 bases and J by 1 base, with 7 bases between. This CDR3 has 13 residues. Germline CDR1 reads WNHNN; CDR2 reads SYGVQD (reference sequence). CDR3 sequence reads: CASSGQHNYGYTF. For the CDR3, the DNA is TGCGCCAGCAGTGGACAGCATAACTATGGCTACACCTTC.

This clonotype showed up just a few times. This CDR3 reads CASSLAGVADGYTF. CDR3 in DNA: TGTGCCAGCAGCTTGGCCGGGGTCGCGGATGGCTACACCTTC. The V call is TRBV5-4, the J call TRBJ1-2, with D unclear. Germline values: CDR1 SGHNT, CDR2 YYREEE (reference sequence). Trimming cost V 0 bases and J 6 bases, with 12 bases left between them. This CDR3 has 14 amino acids.

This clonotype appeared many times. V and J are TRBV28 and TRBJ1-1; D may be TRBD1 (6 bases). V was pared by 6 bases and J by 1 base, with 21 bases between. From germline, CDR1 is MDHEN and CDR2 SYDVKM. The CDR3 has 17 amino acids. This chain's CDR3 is CASSSSLQGKRNTEAFF. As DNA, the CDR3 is TGTGCCAGCAGCTCAAGCCTCCAGGGGAAAAGGAACACTGAAGCTTTCTTT.